The 30 T cell receptor beta chains given below trace back to one sample, sequenced in a study of T-cell reconstitution after alpha-beta-depleted transplantation in children. Unique molecular identifiers were incorporated when the TCRbeta library was constructed. One entry per CDR3 protein results from TCRdb running MiXCR on the PCR reads. The sample includes around 500,000 distinct CDR3 sequences, around an eighth seen only once; the top ten take about 5.6%. The sample was PBMCs from the stem cell graft donor, taken from the stem cell graft. Receptors were obtained from a human donor who donated a stem cell graft to a child with combined immunodeficiency.

This clonotype was observed a handful of times. V usage is TRBV20-1 and J usage is TRBJ2-6; the D call may be TRBD1 or TRBD2 (5 bases each). The CDR3 sequence is 14 residues long. The germline gives CDR1 DFQATT, CDR2 SNEGSKA (reference sequence). With 3 bases removed from V and 0 bases from J, the gap between germline ends came to 6 bases. CDR3 sequence (DNA): TGCAGTGCTAGGGGACCCTCTGGGGCCAACGTCCTGACTTTC. Its protein product is CSARGPSGANVLTF.

The chain employs TRBV7-6 and TRBJ1-3; maybe TRBD1 (5 bases). This CDR3 is 15 amino acids long. The V gene lost 5 bases and the J gene lost 4 bases, with 15 bases spanning the gap. Germline V gives CDR1 SGHVS, CDR2 FNYEAQ. In nucleotides, the CDR3 is TGTGCCAGCAGCGGGAGAGACAGCCCAGGAAACACCATATATTTT. Translating gives CASSGRDSPGNTIYF.

The rearrangement links TRBV29-1 to TRBJ2-3; D perhaps matches TRBD2 (6 bases). Trimming left V 3 bases short and J 1 base short, with 14 bases between. The CDR3 is 15 amino acids. CDR1 is SQVTM, CDR2 ANQGSEA, per germline. The CDR3 region has the DNA TGCAGCGTTGAGGATAGCGGTATCGGCACAGATACGCAGTATTTT. Protein sequence: CSVEDSGIGTDTQYF.

A few counts support this clonotype. CDR3 coding DNA: TGTGCCAGCAGCCATATCCGGGCGCGGGGGGGCCCGGAGACCCAGTACTTC. Its protein product is CASSHIRARGGPETQYF. The J gene is TRBJ2-5, the V gene TRBV7-8; TRBD2 aligns across 9 bases. Trimming cost V 5 bases and J 5 bases; bases outside gene matches: 15. The CDR3 consists of 17 residues. The germline gives CDR1 SGHVS, CDR2 FQNEAQ.

This clonotype appeared a few times. The chain employs TRBV6-1 and TRBJ1-1; D might be TRBD1 (6 bases). Germline values: CDR1 MNHNS, CDR2 SASEGT. The CDR3 has 16 residues. V dropped 7 bases and J dropped 5 bases, with 23 bases sitting between them. The CDR3 DNA follows: TGTGCCAGCATCCACATCACCAGGGGAAGTGAGACTGAAGCTTTCTTT. It specifies CASIHITRGSETEAFF.

The chain carries TRBV27 and TRBJ2-5; 8 bases are a match to TRBD2. The CDR3 has 13 amino acids. Per germline, CDR1 MNHEY and CDR2 SMNVEV (reference sequence). V lost 8 bases and J lost 5; bases outside the gene matches: 7. This CDR3 reads CASGLAGTETQYF. The CDR3 coding sequence is TGTGCCAGCGGACTAGCCGGGACTGAGACCCAGTACTTC.

This clonotype was recorded at least ten times. V usage is TRBV4-3 and J usage is TRBJ2-5; D remains unclear. Trimming stripped 0 bases from V and 1 base from J, with 12 bases between. CDR3 length equals 16 residues. Germline V gene lookup returns CDR1 LGHNA and CDR2 YSLEER. The CDR3 sequence: CASSQDGRAGQETQYF. CDR3 coding DNA: TGCGCCAGCAGCCAAGATGGTCGGGCTGGCCAAGAGACCCAGTACTTC.

This clonotype was counted many times. The J gene is TRBJ1-4, the V gene TRBV9, with a possible D match to TRBD1 (5 bases). Germline CDR1 SGDLS, CDR2 YYNGEE. Trimming removed 4 bases from V and 3 bases from J, with 16 bases in between. This CDR3 contains 16 residues. In DNA, the CDR3 is TGTGCCAGCAGCTCTAGGGCGCTGGGGGCTAATGAAAAACTGTTTTTT. Translating gives CASSSRALGANEKLFF. Based on the CDR3 plus reference TRBV9 and TRBJ1-4, the full variable domain is DSGVTQTPKHLITATGQRVTLRCSPRSGDLSVYWYQQSLDQGLQFLIQYYNGEERAKGNILERFSAQQFPDLHSELNLSSLELGDSALYFCASSSRALGANEKLFFGSGTQLSVL.

The genes are TRBV12-3 or TRBV12-4 and TRBJ2-1; 9 bases align to TRBD1. The CDR3 extends over 16 amino acids. V dropped 8 bases and J dropped 9; count of bases not matched to a gene: 17. CDR3 residues: CASYNRDREDVGEQFF. Written as DNA, the CDR3 is TGTGCCAGCTATAATCGGGACAGGGAGGATGTCGGTGAGCAGTTCTTC.

This clonotype appeared a few times. The chain carries TRBV4-1 and TRBJ2-1; TRBD2 matches 12 bases. Trimming at V came to 3 bases and at J to 2 bases, leaving 5 bases not matched to a gene. CDR3 size: 17 residues. Germline lookup yields CDR1 MGHRA and CDR2 YSYEKL. CDR3: CASSQGGTSGPYNEQFF. The CDR3 region has the DNA TGCGCCAGCAGCCAGGGGGGGACTAGCGGGCCCTACAATGAGCAGTTCTTC.

This clonotype was counted between two and nine times. The junction departs from germline at one end; a sequencing error may be responsible. The chain combines TRBV3-1 with TRBJ1-2, with no clear D. Germline V gene data show CDR1 as LGHDT and CDR2 as YNNKEL (reference sequence). This CDR3 contains 12 residues. The CDR3 bases are TGTGCCACCAGCCGGAGGGCCGGTGGCTACACCTTC. Translating it yields CATSRRAGGYTF.

This chain uses TRBV24-1 with TRBJ2-2; 8 nucleotides align to TRBD1. The CDR3 consists of 13 residues. The germline V gene encodes CDR1 KGHDR and CDR2 SFDVKD. The CDR3 spells CATGQGLSGELFF. In nucleotides, the CDR3 is TGTGCAACCGGACAGGGTCTCTCCGGGGAGCTGTTTTTT.

This clonotype was seen many times. The J gene is TRBJ2-1, the V gene TRBV9; TRBD2 is a possible D gene (6 bases). The germline V gene has CDR1 SGDLS and CDR2 YYNGEE. This CDR3 comprises 15 residues. Trimming took off 1 base at V and 3 bases at J, with 11 bases between the two ends. The CDR3, as DNA: TGTGCCAGCAGCGTATCTGGGGGAGGCTACAATGAGCAGTTCTTC. This translates into CASSVSGGGYNEQFF.

Only a few counts were recorded for this clonotype. The V and J genes are TRBV3-1 and TRBJ2-2; no clear D. The CDR3 loop spans 14 amino acids. Germline V gene lookup returns CDR1 LGHDT and CDR2 YNNKEL (reference sequence). V was shortened by 0 bases and J by 1 base, with 3 bases between the two germline ends. The CDR3 DNA sequence: TGTGCCAGCAGCCAAGAACTGAACACCGGGGAGCTGTTTTTT. Residues: CASSQELNTGELFF.

This clonotype was found many times. V is TRBV6-2 or TRBV6-3 and J is TRBJ2-3; 9 bases are shared with TRBD1. Germline trimming cut 5 bases from V and 0 bases from J; bases unmatched to any gene: 3. CDR1 and CDR2 from the germline V gene are MNHEY and SVGEGT. The CDR3 spans 15 residues. CDR3 loop: CASSEGTGSTDTQYF. For the CDR3, the DNA is TGTGCCAGCAGTGAGGGGACAGGGAGCACAGATACGCAGTATTTT.

The rearrangement joins TRBV6-2 or TRBV6-3 to TRBJ2-2; no clear D gene. Trimming left V 6 bases short and J 3 bases short, with 17 bases between. The CDR3 consists of 16 residues. Germline-derived CDR1 and CDR2 are MNHEY and SVGEGT. The CDR3 DNA reads TGTGCCAGCAGGCCCTCATGGCAGAAGGACACCGGGGAGCTGTTTTTT. Translating it yields CASRPSWQKDTGELFF.

The chain carries TRBV28 and TRBJ2-7, with D perhaps TRBD1 (6 bases). Trimming took off 4 bases at V and 6 bases at J, with 16 bases between the two ends. Germline V gene lookup returns CDR1 MDHEN and CDR2 SYDVKM. The CDR3 consists of 14 residues. The CDR3 DNA reads TGTGCCAGCAGTTCTGGGACATCGGTCCGCGAGCAGTACTTC. It specifies CASSSGTSVREQYF.

This clonotype was counted many times. The V and J genes are TRBV6-5 and TRBJ2-1; a weak D match, TRBD2 (5 bases). Trimming took off 4 bases at V and 0 bases at J, with 13 bases between the two ends. This CDR3 is 16 amino acids long. Germline-derived CDR1 and CDR2 are MNHEY and SVGAGI. CDR3 in DNA: TGTGCCAGCAGTTTAAGCGGCGTAATCTCCTACAATGAGCAGTTCTTC. Its protein product is CASSLSGVISYNEQFF.

V usage is TRBV7-2 and J usage is TRBJ2-7; tentative D call: TRBD2 (6 bases). CDR3 length equals 14 residues. Trimming left V 4 bases short and J 2 bases short, with 12 bases between. Germline CDR1 is SGHTA and CDR2 is FQGNSA. The CDR3 sequence is CASSWRDGTYEQYF. The CDR3 coding sequence is TGTGCCAGCAGCTGGAGGGACGGGACCTACGAGCAGTACTTC.

At least ten counts were recorded for this clonotype. In nucleotides, the CDR3 is TGTGCCACCAGCAGAGACCCAACCGGGACAGTCTACGAGCAGTACTTC. Translating gives CATSRDPTGTVYEQYF. This chain links TRBV15 with TRBJ2-7, with 7 bases matching TRBD1. From germline, CDR1 is LNHNV and CDR2 YYDKDF (reference sequence). After removal of 0 bases from V and 3 bases from J, the junction contained 8 bases not matched to a gene. The CDR3 spans 16 residues.

This sequence joins TRBV4-3 and TRBJ2-7, with a weak D call TRBD2 (5 bases). V shed 1 base and J shed 3 bases, with 16 bases lying between them. CDR1 LGHNA and CDR2 YSLEER come from the germline V gene. The CDR3 extends over 16 amino acids. CDR3 sequence reads: CASSQASGGLNYEQYF. The CDR3 nucleotides read TGCGCCAGCAGCCAAGCCTCCGGAGGACTTAACTACGAGCAGTACTTC.

This clonotype appeared a few times. The chain carries TRBV24-1 and TRBJ2-7, with 8 bases fitting TRBD2. The junction had 8 bases not matched to a gene; V was cut back by 4 bases and J by 10 bases. Germline assignment: CDR1 KGHDR and CDR2 SFDVKD. There are 13 residues in the CDR3. The CDR3: CATSEQPAGVQYF. The CDR3 DNA follows: TGTGCCACCAGTGAGCAGCCAGCGGGAGTACAGTACTTC.

The sample holds many counts of this clonotype. J is TRBJ2-3 and V is TRBV12-3 or TRBV12-4; D remains ambiguous. The CDR3 runs to 13 residues. Trimming left V 3 bases short and J 2 bases short, with 6 bases between. In DNA form, the CDR3 reads TGTGCCAGCAGTTTTGCCTCCACAGATACGCAGTATTTT. Translating it yields CASSFASTDTQYF.

The rearrangement joins TRBV7-9 to TRBJ2-5; the D is unclear. The V gene lost 6 bases and the J gene lost 4 bases, with 15 bases spanning the gap. Germline CDR1 SEHNR, CDR2 FQNEAQ (reference sequence). The CDR3 has 14 amino acids. The CDR3 reads CASRVLVLGETQYF. The DNA for the CDR3 is TGTGCCAGCAGAGTTCTGGTGCTAGGAGAGACCCAGTACTTC.

This clonotype was seen only a few times. This rearrangement joins TRBV12-3 or TRBV12-4 to TRBJ2-1, with TRBD2 matching 14 bases. With V trimmed by 6 bases and J by 1 base, 5 bases remained unmatched. The CDR3 sequence is 17 residues long. The CDR3 DNA is TGTGCCAGCAGGACTAGCGGGGGGGCCTGGTCCTACAATGAGCAGTTCTTC. Translated: CASRTSGGAWSYNEQFF.

This clonotype was seen ten or more times. This chain links TRBV5-1 with TRBJ2-3, with D possibly being TRBD1 or TRBD2 (5 bases each). The CDR3 extends over 15 amino acids. CDR1 and CDR2 (germline): SGHRS, YFSETQ. V lost 0 bases, J lost 0 bases, and 8 bases lay in between. The CDR3 spells CASSLEGRSTDTQYF. DNA of the CDR3: TGCGCCAGCAGCTTGGAGGGGAGAAGCACAGATACGCAGTATTTT.

The chain carries TRBV6-5 and TRBJ2-7; 9 bases map to TRBD2. This CDR3 contains 15 residues. The trim removed 2 bases at V and 0 bases at J, leaving 2 bases unmatched. Germline lookup yields CDR1 MNHEY and CDR2 SVGAGI. The CDR3 spells CASSYGTSSSYEQYF. CDR3 in DNA: TGTGCCAGCAGTTACGGGACTAGCAGCTCCTACGAGCAGTACTTC.

On this clonotype: The CDR3 end shows no conserved phenylalanine or tryptophan, and so a read error is likely. CDR3 residues: CASSIRGKETQYC. CDR3 bases: TGTGCCAGCAGCATCAGGGGGAAGGAGACCCAGTACTGC. This rearrangement joins TRBV28 to TRBJ2-5; 7 bases line up with TRBD1. Germline trimming cut 6 bases from V and 5 bases from J; bases unmatched to any gene: 6. Germline V gene data show CDR1 as MDHEN and CDR2 as SYDVKM. The CDR3 length is 13 residues.

The rearrangement links TRBV23-1 to TRBJ2-3; unclear D gene. TRBV23-1 is reported as an ORF; its role is uncertain. Trimming cost V 8 bases and J 0 bases, with 15 bases left between them. The CDR3 loop spans 15 amino acids. The CDR3 loop reads CASPPNWKSTDTQYF. CDR3 bases: TGCGCCAGCCCCCCAAACTGGAAAAGCACAGATACGCAGTATTTT.

This clonotype showed up just a few times. The chain carries TRBV28 and TRBJ2-7, with a possible D match to TRBD1 (6 bases). Germline CDR1 is MDHEN and CDR2 is SYDVKM. CDR3 length: 14 amino acids. V lost 6 bases, J lost 1 base, and 13 bases lay in between. The CDR3 loop reads CASSYFDRSYEQYF. CDR3 bases: TGTGCCAGCAGCTACTTCGACAGGTCCTACGAGCAGTACTTC.